This is a list of T cell receptor beta chains from one sample in a study of cytomegalovirus exposure and HLA in healthy donors. Repertoires were generated with immunoSEQ multiplex PCR, while TCRdb's copy carries only in-frame clones and drops some. Here the sample spans 90,000 to 150,000 clones, around 81% being singletons. Source material: PBMCs. Every receptor here comes from a woman aged 40 to 55 in good health and CMV-seronegative. The CDR3 runs from the conserved cysteine through the conserved F or W.

v_gene,j_gene,CDR3aa
TRBV11-2,TRBJ2-5,CASSLAGSGETQYF
TRBV19,TRBJ1-2,CASSPPGQGDYGYTF
TRBV4-1,TRBJ2-7,CASSQDLRGFSSYEQYF
TRBV2,TRBJ2-1,CASNGLAGYEQFF
TRBV29-1,.,CSVASGGNSYEQYF
TRBV25-1,TRBJ1-5,CASSPPGYSNQPQHF
TRBV27,TRBJ2-1,CASSYLLPGQGNEQFF
TRBV10-2,.,CASSLPGTSGTRAYEQYF
TRBV18,TRBJ2-3,CASSPSGSTDTQYF
TRBV2,.,CASRIGTSGSSYEQYF
TRBV6-5,TRBJ2-7,CASSLYTGYLPEQYF
TRBV6-1,TRBJ2-5,CASSDRGLAGQETQYF